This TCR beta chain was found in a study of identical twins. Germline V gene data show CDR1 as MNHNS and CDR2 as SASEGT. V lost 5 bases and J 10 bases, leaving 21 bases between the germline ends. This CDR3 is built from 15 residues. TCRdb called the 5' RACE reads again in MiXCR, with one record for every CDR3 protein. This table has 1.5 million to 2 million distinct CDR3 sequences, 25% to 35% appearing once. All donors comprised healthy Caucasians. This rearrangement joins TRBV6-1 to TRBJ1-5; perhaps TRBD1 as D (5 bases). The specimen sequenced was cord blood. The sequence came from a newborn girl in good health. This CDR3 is CASSFGGFISGPQHF. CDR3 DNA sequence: TGTGCCAGCAGTTTTGGGGGGTTCATCAGCGGCCCCCAGCATTTT.